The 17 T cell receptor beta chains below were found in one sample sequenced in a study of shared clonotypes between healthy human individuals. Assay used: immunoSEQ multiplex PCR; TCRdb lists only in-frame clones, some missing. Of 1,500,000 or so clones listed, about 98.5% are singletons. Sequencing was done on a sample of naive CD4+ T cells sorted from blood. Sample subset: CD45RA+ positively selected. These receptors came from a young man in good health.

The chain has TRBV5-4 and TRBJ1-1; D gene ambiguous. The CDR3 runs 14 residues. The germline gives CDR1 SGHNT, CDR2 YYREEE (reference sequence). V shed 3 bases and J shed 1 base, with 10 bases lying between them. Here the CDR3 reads CASSSGSGNTEAFF. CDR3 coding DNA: TGTGCCAGCAGCTCCGGATCTGGGAACACTGAAGCTTTCTTT. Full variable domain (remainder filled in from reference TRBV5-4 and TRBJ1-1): ETGVTQSPTHLIKTRGQQVTLRCSSQSGHNTVSWYQQALGQGPQFIFQYYREEENGRGNFPPRFSGLQFPNYSSELNVNALELDDSALYLCASSSGSGNTEAFFGQGTRLTVV.

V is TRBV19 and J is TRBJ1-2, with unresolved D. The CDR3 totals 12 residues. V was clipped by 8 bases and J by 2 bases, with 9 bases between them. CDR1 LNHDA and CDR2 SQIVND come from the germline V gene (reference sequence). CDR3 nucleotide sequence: TGTGCCAGTTCTACAGAGAACTATGGCTACACCTTC. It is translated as CASSTENYGYTF.

CDR3 coding DNA: TGTGCCAGCAGCCCCTTGGGCGGGACTAGATATGAGACCCAGTACTTC. Amino acid sequence: CASSPLGGTRYETQYF. The rearrangement links TRBV11-2 to TRBJ2-5; TRBD2 matches 8 bases. Germline values: CDR1 SGHAT, CDR2 FQNNGV. After removal of 5 bases from V and 5 bases from J, the junction contained 13 bases not matched to a gene. The CDR3 sequence is 16 residues long.

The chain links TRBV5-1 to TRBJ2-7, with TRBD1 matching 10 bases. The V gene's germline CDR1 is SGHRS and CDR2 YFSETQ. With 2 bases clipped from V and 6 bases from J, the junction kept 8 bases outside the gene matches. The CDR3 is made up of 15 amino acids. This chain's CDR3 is CASSFKGQGNSEQYF. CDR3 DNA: TGCGCCAGCAGCTTTAAGGGACAGGGGAACAGCGAGCAGTACTTC.

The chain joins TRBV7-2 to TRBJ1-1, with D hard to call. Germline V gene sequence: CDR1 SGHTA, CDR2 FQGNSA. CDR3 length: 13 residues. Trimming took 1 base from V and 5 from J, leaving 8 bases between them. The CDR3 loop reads CASSLEAQTEAFF. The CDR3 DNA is TGTGCCAGCAGCTTAGAAGCGCAGACTGAAGCTTTCTTT.

The CDR3 DNA reads TGTGCCAGCAGTTTCCCCGCCGGGGAGCTGTTTTTT. It yields the protein CASSFPAGELFF. The V and J genes are TRBV27 and TRBJ2-2; no firm D call. CDR3 length: 12 amino acids. Between the trimmed V and J ends, which lost 3 bases and 6 bases, there was a span of 5 bases. CDR1 MNHEY and CDR2 SMNVEV come from the germline V gene (reference sequence).

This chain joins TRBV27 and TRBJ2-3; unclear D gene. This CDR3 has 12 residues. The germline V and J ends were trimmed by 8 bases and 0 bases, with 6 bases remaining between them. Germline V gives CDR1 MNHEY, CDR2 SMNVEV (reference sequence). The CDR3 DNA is TGTGCCAGCGGCTATAGCACAGATACGCAGTATTTT. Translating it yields CASGYSTDTQYF.

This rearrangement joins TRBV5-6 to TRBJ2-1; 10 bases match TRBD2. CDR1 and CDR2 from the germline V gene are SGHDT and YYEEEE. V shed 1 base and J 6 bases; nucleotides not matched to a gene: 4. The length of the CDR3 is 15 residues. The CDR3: CASSLFWTSGNEQFF. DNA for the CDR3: TGTGCCAGCAGCTTGTTTTGGACTAGCGGCAATGAGCAGTTCTTC.

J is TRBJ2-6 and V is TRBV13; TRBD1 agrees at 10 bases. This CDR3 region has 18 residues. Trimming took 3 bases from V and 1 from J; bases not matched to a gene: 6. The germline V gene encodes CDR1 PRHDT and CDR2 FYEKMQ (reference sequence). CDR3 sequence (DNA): TGTGCCAGCAGCTTTCGGACAGGGGGTGGGTCTGGGGCCAACGTCCTGACTTTC. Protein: CASSFRTGGGSGANVLTF.

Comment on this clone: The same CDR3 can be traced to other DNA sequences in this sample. The CDR3 coding sequence is TGTGCCAGCAGTGAGACTCCAACAGATACGCAGTATTTT. This translates into CASSETPTDTQYF. V and J are TRBV6-5 and TRBJ2-3; D call uncertain. Trimming stripped 5 bases from V and 3 bases from J, with 9 bases between. Germline CDR1 MNHEY, CDR2 SVGAGI. The CDR3 is 13 amino acids.

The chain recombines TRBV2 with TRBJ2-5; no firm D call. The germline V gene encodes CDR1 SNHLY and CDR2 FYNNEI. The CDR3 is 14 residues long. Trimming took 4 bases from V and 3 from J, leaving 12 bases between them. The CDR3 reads CASSVRRSEETQYF. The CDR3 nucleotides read TGTGCCAGCAGTGTCCGCCGGTCGGAAGAGACCCAGTACTTC.

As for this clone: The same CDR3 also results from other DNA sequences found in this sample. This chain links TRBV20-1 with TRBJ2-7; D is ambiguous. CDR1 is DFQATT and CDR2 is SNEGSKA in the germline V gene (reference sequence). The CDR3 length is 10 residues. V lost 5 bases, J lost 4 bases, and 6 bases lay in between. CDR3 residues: CSALGYEQYF. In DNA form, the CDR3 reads TGCAGTGCTCTAGGGTACGAGCAGTACTTC.

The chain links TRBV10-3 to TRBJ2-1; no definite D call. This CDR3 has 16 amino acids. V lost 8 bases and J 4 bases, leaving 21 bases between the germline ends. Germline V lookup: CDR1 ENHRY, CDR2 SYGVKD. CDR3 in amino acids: CAISGSDSRTYNEQFF. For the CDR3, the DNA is TGTGCCATCTCTGGCAGCGATAGTCGTACATACAATGAGCAGTTCTTC.

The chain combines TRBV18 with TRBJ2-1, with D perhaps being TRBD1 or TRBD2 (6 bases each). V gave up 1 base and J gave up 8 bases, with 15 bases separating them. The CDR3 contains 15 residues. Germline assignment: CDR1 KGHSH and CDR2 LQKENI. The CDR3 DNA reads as TGTGCCAGCTCACCACTCAGGCCCGGGGGCGATGAGCAGTTCTTC. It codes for CASSPLRPGGDEQFF.

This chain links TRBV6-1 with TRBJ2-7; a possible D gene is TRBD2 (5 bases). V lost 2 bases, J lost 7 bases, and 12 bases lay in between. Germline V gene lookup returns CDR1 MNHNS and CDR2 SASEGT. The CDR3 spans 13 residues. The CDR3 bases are TGTGCCAGCAGTGAACTTGGAGGTTTTGAGCAGTACTTC. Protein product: CASSELGGFEQYF.

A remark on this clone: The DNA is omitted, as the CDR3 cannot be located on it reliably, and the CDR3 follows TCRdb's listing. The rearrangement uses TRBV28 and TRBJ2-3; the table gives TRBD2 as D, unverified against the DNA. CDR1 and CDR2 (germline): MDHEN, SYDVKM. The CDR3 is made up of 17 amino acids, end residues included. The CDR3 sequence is CASSSSTSARRTDTQYF.

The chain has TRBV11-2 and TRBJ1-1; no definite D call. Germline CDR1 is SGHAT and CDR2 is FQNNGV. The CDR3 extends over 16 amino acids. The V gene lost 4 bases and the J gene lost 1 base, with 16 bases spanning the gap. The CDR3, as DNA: TGTGCCAGCAGCTCCCACGGTCGAACACGGAACACTGAAGCTTTCTTT. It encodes CASSSHGRTRNTEAFF.